What follows is one T cell receptor beta chain and its context. Its antigen remains unknown. This sample stems from a study of Ad26.COV2.S vaccination and SARS-CoV-2 variants. The V end lost 5 bases, the J end lost 5 bases, and 16 bases lay between the germline ends. Germline V gene lookup returns CDR1 MGHDK and CDR2 SYGVNS. The length of the CDR3 is 15 residues. Regarding the study as a whole: Analyses of TCR breadth and depth may have underestimated total T cell responses.

Described treatment: 15 to 20 received Ad26.COV2.S at low or high dose, single or two shots; 5 received placebo; per-sample allocation not given. Day 63 after the first vaccine or placebo injection was the time point for sampling. Assay: immunoSEQ multiplex PCR; the TCRdb copy retains only in-frame clones and omits some. This sample has hundreds of thousands of clones, with about nine tenths found just once. This TCR was sampled from a person between 18 and 60 years old who received the Ad26.COV2.S COVID-19 vaccine or a placebo. The specimen comprised peripheral blood, sampled in a trial of Ad26.COV2.S vaccine versus placebo. The J gene is TRBJ1-5, the V gene TRBV25-1; perhaps TRBD1 as D (5 bases). The CDR3 DNA reads TGTGCCAGCAGTCCCCAAGGCAGGGAAGATCAGCCCCAGCATTTT. Its protein is CASSPQGREDQPQHF.